This is a list of T cell receptor beta chains from one sample in a study of blood T cell repertoires in COVID-19. TCRdb's table, derived via immunoSEQ multiplex PCR, lists solely in-frame clones and lacks some. This sample has 120,000 to 150,000 clones; around 91% occur once, and the top ten carry 2.5% to 3.5%. Source material: peripheral blood. These receptors were obtained from a woman aged 55 to 70 with active COVID-19. The CDR3 runs from the conserved cysteine through the conserved F or W. The D gene is left open where the match is weak. For some rows the clone size is stated as once, few or many, or as a class when expanded; others skip it.

J: TRBJ2-3; V: TRBV9; D: TRBD2; size: NA; CDR3: CASSTSGTRTDTQYF; DNA: TGTGCCAGCAGCACTAGCGGGACCCGCACAGATACGCAGTATTTT
J: TRBJ2-5; V: TRBV7-9; D: NA; size: NA; CDR3: CASSVRLGRETQYF; DNA: TGTGCCAGCAGCGTGAGACTAGGACGAGAGACCCAGTACTTC
J: TRBJ1-1; V: TRBV7-3; D: NA; size: NA; CDR3: CASSLERTGAFF; DNA: TGTGCCAGCAGCTTAGAGAGGACGGGGGCTTTCTTT
J: TRBJ1-4; V: TRBV23-1; D: NA; size: once; CDR3: CATPRGGFGEKLFF; DNA: TGCGCCACCCCCCGGGGGGGGTTTGGGGAAAAACTGTTTTTT
J: TRBJ2-3; V: TRBV14; D: TRBD2; size: NA; CDR3: CASSQDLPGGPDTQYF; DNA: TGTGCCAGCAGCCAAGATCTCCCGGGAGGCCCAGATACGCAGTATTTT
J: TRBJ2-7; V: TRBV7-2; D: TRBD1; size: NA; CDR3: CASSSRTGGNYEQYF; DNA: TGTGCCAGCAGCTCTCGGACAGGGGGAAATTACGAGCAGTACTTC
J: TRBJ2-7; V: TRBV6-5; D: NA; size: NA; CDR3: CASSNPVKEQYF; DNA: TGTGCCAGCAGCAACCCAGTTAAAGAGCAGTACTTC
J: TRBJ1-6; V: TRBV7-6; D: NA; size: NA; CDR3: CASSLEQGRDSPLHF; DNA: TGTGCCAGCAGCTTAGAGCAGGGCCGGGATTCACCCCTCCACTTT
J: TRBJ1-1; V: TRBV7-8; D: TRBD1; size: NA; CDR3: CASSIGQDALNTEAFF; DNA: TGTGCCAGCAGCATCGGACAGGATGCCCTGAACACTGAAGCTTTCTTT
J: TRBJ2-7; V: TRBV5-1; D: TRBD1; size: NA; CDR3: CASMGTAPYEQYF; DNA: TGCGCCAGCATGGGGACAGCACCCTACGAGCAGTACTTC
J: TRBJ2-3; V: TRBV10-2; D: NA; size: NA; CDR3: CASSPGGDTQYF; DNA: TGCGCCAGCAGTCCGGGGGGCGATACGCAGTATTTT
J: TRBJ1-5; V: TRBV4-2; D: NA; size: NA; CDR3: CASSQVRGGDWANQPQHF; DNA: TGTGCCAGCAGCCAGGTGAGGGGAGGGGACTGGGCTAATCAGCCCCAGCATTTT
J: TRBJ2-2; V: TRBV4-1; D: NA; size: NA; CDR3: CASSQDRPIQRELFF; DNA: TGCGCCAGCAGCCAAGATCGGCCAATACAGCGGGAGCTGTTTTTT
J: TRBJ2-1; V: TRBV7-9; D: NA; size: NA; CDR3: CASRMGQYNEQFF; DNA: TGTGCCAGCAGGATGGGCCAGTACAATGAGCAGTTCTTC
J: TRBJ1-1; V: TRBV7-9; D: TRBD1; size: NA; CDR3: CASSPGQANTEAFF; DNA: TGTGCCAGCAGCCCCGGACAGGCGAACACTGAAGCTTTCTTT
J: TRBJ2-2; V: TRBV6-2/TRBV6-3; D: NA; size: NA; CDR3: CASSPPAGELFF; DNA: TGTGCCAGCAGTCCCCCAGCCGGGGAGCTGTTTTTT
J: TRBJ2-5; V: TRBV19; D: NA; size: NA; CDR3: CASSMFRGVGTQYF; DNA: TGTGCCAGTAGTATGTTTCGGGGAGTCGGGACCCAGTACTTC
J: TRBJ2-7; V: TRBV18; D: TRBD1; size: NA; CDR3: CASSPGQGPSYEQYF; DNA: TGTGCCAGCTCACCGGGACAGGGACCGTCCTACGAGCAGTACTTC
J: TRBJ2-7; V: TRBV11-2; D: TRBD2; size: NA; CDR3: CASRFAGGPREQYF; DNA: TGTGCCAGCCGATTTGCGGGAGGGCCGCGCGAGCAGTACTTC
J: TRBJ1-3; V: TRBV6-6; D: NA; size: NA; CDR3: CASSSRSGQRGNTIYF; DNA: TGTGCCAGCAGCTCAAGATCCGGACAGAGGGGAAACACCATATATTTT
J: TRBJ2-1; V: TRBV19; D: TRBD2; size: NA; CDR3: CASSGRALDEQFF; DNA: TGTGCCAGTAGCGGGAGGGCCCTCGATGAGCAGTTCTTC
J: TRBJ1-2; V: TRBV7-9; D: TRBD1; size: NA; CDR3: CASSFGTGGGYTF; DNA: TGTGCCAGCAGCTTCGGGACAGGGGGTGGCTACACCTTC
J: TRBJ1-5; V: TRBV6-5; D: NA; size: NA; CDR3: CASSQGRDNQPQHF; DNA: TGTGCCAGCAGCCAGGGTAGGGACAATCAGCCCCAGCATTTT
J: TRBJ1-1; V: TRBV5-6; D: NA; size: NA; CDR3: CASSQIINTEAFF; DNA: TGTGCCAGCAGCCAAATCATCAACACTGAAGCTTTCTTT
J: TRBJ2-7; V: TRBV6-2/TRBV6-3; D: TRBD1; size: NA; CDR3: CASSPQPGQGAYEQYF; DNA: TGTGCCAGCAGTCCGCAGCCGGGACAGGGAGCCTACGAGCAGTACTTC